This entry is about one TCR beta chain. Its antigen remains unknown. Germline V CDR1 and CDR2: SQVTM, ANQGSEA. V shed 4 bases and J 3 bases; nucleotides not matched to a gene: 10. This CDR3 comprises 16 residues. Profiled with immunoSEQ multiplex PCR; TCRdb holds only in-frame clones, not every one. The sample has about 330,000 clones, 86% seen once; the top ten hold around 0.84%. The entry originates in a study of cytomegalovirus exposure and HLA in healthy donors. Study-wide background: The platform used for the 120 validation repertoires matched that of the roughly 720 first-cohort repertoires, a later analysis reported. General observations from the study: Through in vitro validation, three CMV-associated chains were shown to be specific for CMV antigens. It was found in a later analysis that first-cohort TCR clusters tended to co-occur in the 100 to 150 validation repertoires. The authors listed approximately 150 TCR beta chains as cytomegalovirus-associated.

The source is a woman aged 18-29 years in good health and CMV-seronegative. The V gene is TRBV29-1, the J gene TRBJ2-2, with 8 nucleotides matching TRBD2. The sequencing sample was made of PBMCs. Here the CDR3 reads CSVAGGRASDTGELFF. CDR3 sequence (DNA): TGCAGCGTTGCGGGAGGGCGAGCTTCAGACACCGGGGAGCTGTTTTTT.